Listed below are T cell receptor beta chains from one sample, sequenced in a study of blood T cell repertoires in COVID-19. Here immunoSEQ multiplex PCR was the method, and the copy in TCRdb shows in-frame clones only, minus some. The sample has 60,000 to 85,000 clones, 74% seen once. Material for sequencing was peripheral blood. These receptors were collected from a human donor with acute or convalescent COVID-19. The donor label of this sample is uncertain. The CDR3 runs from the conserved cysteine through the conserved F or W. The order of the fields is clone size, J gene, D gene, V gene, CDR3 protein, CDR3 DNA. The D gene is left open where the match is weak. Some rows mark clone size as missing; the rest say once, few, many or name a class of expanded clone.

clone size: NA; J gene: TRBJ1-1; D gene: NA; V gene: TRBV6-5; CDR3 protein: CASSYSGPGTEAFF; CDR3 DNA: TGTGCCAGCAGTTACTCCGGCCCCGGGACTGAAGCTTTCTTT
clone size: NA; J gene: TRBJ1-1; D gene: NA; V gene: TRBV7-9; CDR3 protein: CASSFDGSTEAFF; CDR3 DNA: TGTGCCAGCAGCTTCGACGGGAGCACTGAAGCTTTCTTT
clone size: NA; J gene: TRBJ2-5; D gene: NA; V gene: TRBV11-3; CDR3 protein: CASSPTGRETQYF; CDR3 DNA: TGTGCCAGCAGCCCGACAGGGAGGGAGACCCAGTACTTC
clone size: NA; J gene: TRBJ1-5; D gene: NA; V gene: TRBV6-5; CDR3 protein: CASSRHSSNQPQHF; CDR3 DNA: TGTGCCAGCAGTCGACACTCTAGCAATCAGCCCCAGCATTTT
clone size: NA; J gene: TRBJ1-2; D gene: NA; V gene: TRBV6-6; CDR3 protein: CASSYSERDGYTF; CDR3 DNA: TGTGCCAGCAGTTACTCGGAGCGGGACGGCTACACCTTC
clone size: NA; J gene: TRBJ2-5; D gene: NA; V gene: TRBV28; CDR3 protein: CASNSQRVQETQYF; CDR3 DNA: TGTGCCAGCAATTCCCAACGCGTTCAAGAGACCCAGTACTTC
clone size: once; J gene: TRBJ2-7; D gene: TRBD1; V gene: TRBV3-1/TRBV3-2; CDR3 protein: CASSAMGGQGAAEQYF; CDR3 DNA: TGTGCCAGCAGCGCTATGGGCGGACAGGGGGCAGCCGAGCAGTACTTC
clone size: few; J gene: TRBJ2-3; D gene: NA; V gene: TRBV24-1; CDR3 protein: CATSDLAGTSTDTQYF; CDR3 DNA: TGTGCCACCAGTGATTTGGCGGGGACTAGCACAGATACGCAGTATTTT
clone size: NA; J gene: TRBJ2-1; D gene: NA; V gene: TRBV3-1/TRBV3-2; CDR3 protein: CASSQGTGSYNEQFF; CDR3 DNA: TGTGCCAGCAGCCAAGGGACTGGCTCCTACAATGAGCAGTTCTTC
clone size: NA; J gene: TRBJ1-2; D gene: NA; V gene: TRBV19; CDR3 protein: CASSVTGTIYYGYTF; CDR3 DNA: TGTGCCAGTAGTGTCACCGGGACAATCTACTATGGCTACACCTTC
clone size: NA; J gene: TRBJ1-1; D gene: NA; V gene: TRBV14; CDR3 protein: CASSKGGSTEAFF; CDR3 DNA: TGTGCCAGCAGCAAAGGAGGTAGTACTGAAGCTTTCTTT
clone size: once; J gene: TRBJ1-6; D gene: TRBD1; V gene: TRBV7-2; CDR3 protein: CASRPGTGESPLHF; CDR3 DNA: TGTGCCAGCAGACCCGGGACAGGAGAATCACCCCTCCACTTT
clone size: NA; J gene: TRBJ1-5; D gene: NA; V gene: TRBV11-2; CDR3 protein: CASSIGRAGNQPQHF; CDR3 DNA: TGTGCCAGCAGCATTGGACGGGCGGGGAATCAGCCCCAGCATTTT
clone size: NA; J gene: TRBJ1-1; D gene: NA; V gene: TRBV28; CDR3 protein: CASIVGSTEAFF; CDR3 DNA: TGTGCCAGCATTGTAGGGAGCACTGAAGCTTTCTTT
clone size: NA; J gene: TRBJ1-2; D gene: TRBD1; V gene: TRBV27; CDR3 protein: CATRTGYGYTF; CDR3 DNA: TGTGCCACCAGGACAGGATATGGCTACACCTTC